These 11 T cell receptor beta chains were all obtained from the same sample, sequenced in a study of technical replicates of blood from several donors. The table came from immunoSEQ multiplex PCR; TCRdb's copy has only in-frame clones and leaves some out. The table has 45,000 to 60,000 clones, about 86% seen once; the top ten hold 5.6%. Material: PBMCs. These TCRs come from a human donor in good health. Some clones in this sample may be carry-over from other donors' samples.

The chain employs TRBV5-1 and TRBJ1-1; no reliable D call. The CDR3 is 14 amino acids. Germline V gives CDR1 SGHRS, CDR2 YFSETQ. Deletions cut 1 base from V and 2 bases from J, with 9 bases between. The CDR3 region is CASSLTATNTEAFF. The CDR3 nucleotides read TGCGCCAGCAGCTTGACGGCGACAAACACTGAAGCTTTCTTT. The variable domain in full, completed from reference TRBV5-1 and TRBJ1-1, reads KAGVTQTPRYLIKTRGQQVTLSCSPISGHRSVSWYQQTPGQGLQFLFEYFSETQRNKGNFPGRFSGRQFSNSRSEMNVSTLELGDSALYLCASSLTATNTEAFFGQGTRLTVV.

The rearrangement links TRBV19 to TRBJ1-6; possible D gene TRBD1, 5 bases. Trimming shortened V by 3 bases and J by 5 bases, and 8 bases separated the two germline ends. The CDR3 covers 14 residues. Per germline, CDR1 LNHDA and CDR2 SQIVND (reference sequence). The CDR3 reads CASSMQGDNSPLHF. The CDR3 DNA is TGTGCCAGTAGTATGCAGGGCGATAATTCACCCCTCCACTTT.

The count of this clone is one. The gene calls are TRBV18 and TRBJ1-6; 7 bases match TRBD1. Losses at the gene ends were 2 bases for V and 5 bases for J; bases not matched to a gene: 3. Germline V gene lookup returns CDR1 KGHSH and CDR2 LQKENI. This CDR3 contains 15 residues. CDR3: CASSPRDSNNSPLHF. For the CDR3, the DNA is TGTGCCAGCTCACCAAGGGACAGCAATAATTCACCCCTCCACTTT.

This clone was observed a handful of times. The chain carries TRBV6-5 and TRBJ1-1, with D tentatively TRBD1 (5 bases). Germline V gives CDR1 MNHEY, CDR2 SVGAGI. This CDR3 spans 11 amino acids. V was clipped by 8 bases and J by 5 bases, with 9 bases between them. The chain's CDR3 is CASRRGTEAFF. In DNA, the CDR3 is TGTGCCAGCCGCCGGGGGACTGAAGCTTTCTTT.

The chain combines TRBV7-8 with TRBJ1-3; 10 bases map to TRBD1. The CDR3 length is 14 residues. After removal of 5 bases from V and 9 bases from J, the junction contained 7 bases not matched to a gene. Per germline, CDR1 SGHVS and CDR2 FQNEAQ. The CDR3 is CASSARQGARTIYF. The DNA of the CDR3 is TGTGCCAGCAGCGCCCGACAGGGGGCGCGCACCATATATTTT.

This clone occurred once. The chain combines TRBV4-1 with TRBJ2-7, with 9 bases matching TRBD2. The CDR3 sequence is 17 residues long. The germline gives CDR1 MGHRA, CDR2 YSYEKL. Unmatched junction bases numbered 10, after V lost 1 base and J lost 3 bases. CDR3 coding DNA: TGCGCCAGCAGCCAAGGGGGCGGGAGGGCTACCTACTACGAGCAGTACTTC. It specifies CASSQGGGRATYYEQYF.

CDR3 nucleotide sequence: TGTGCCAGCAGCCCCGGCGGGGGGTATGAGCAGTTCTTC. Protein sequence: CASSPGGGYEQFF. The V call is TRBV11-3, the J call TRBJ2-1; TRBD2 matches 8 bases. Germline CDR1 and CDR2: SGHNT and YENEEA. The CDR3 is 13 residues long. The junction had 5 bases not matched to a gene; V was cut back by 5 bases and J by 8 bases.

This clone came up once. The V and J genes are TRBV19 and TRBJ1-2; D is perhaps TRBD1 (6 bases). CDR1 and CDR2 (germline): LNHDA, SQIVND (reference sequence). V was clipped by 4 bases and J by 4 bases, with 19 bases between them. The CDR3 is 16 residues long. CDR3 amino acids: CASSTSNRELSYGYTF. CDR3 in DNA: TGTGCCAGTAGTACTTCGAACAGGGAGTTGAGCTATGGCTACACCTTC. The full variable domain, in which reference TRBV19 and TRBJ1-2 provide the parts outside the CDR3, is DGGITQSPKYLFRKEGQNVTLSCEQNLNHDAMYWYRQDPGQGLRLIYYSQIVNDFQKGDIAEGYSVSREKKESFPLTVTSAQKNPTAFYLCASSTSNRELSYGYTFGSGTRLTVV.

V and J are TRBV7-2 and TRBJ2-7; perhaps TRBD2 as D (6 bases). This CDR3 is built from 14 residues. The V end lost 4 bases, the J end lost 5 bases, and 15 bases lay between the germline ends. Germline V lookup: CDR1 SGHTA, CDR2 FQGNSA. CDR3 loop: CASSSVGGYHEQYF. The CDR3 DNA follows: TGTGCCAGCAGCTCAGTGGGGGGTTACCACGAGCAGTACTTC. The full variable domain, with the rest looked up from reference TRBV7-2 and TRBJ2-7, is GAGVSQSPSNKVTEKGKDVELRCDPISGHTALYWYRQSLGQGLEFLIYFQGNSAPDKSGLPSDRFSAERTGGSVSTLTIQRTQQEDSAVYLCASSSVGGYHEQYFGPGTRLTVT.

This sequence joins TRBV6-6 and TRBJ1-1, with D possibly being TRBD1 (6 bases). The V gene's germline CDR1 is MNHNY and CDR2 SVGAGI (reference sequence). The CDR3 is 15 residues long. The V gene lost 5 bases and the J gene lost 4 bases, with 17 bases spanning the gap. Written as DNA, the CDR3 is TGTGCCAGCAGTCGTGGTACAGGGACGGGCACTGAAGCTTTCTTT. It yields the protein CASSRGTGTGTEAFF.

V is TRBV9 and J is TRBJ2-1; D uncertain. V lost 0 bases and J 6 bases, leaving 4 bases between the germline ends. Germline V gene sequence: CDR1 SGDLS, CDR2 YYNGEE. The CDR3 runs to 12 residues. The CDR3 is CASSVDFNEQFF. In DNA form, the CDR3 reads TGTGCCAGCAGCGTAGACTTCAATGAGCAGTTCTTC. Supplemented by reference TRBV9 and TRBJ2-1, the full variable domain reads DSGVTQTPKHLITATGQRVTLRCSPRSGDLSVYWYQQSLDQGLQFLIQYYNGEERAKGNILERFSAQQFPDLHSELNLSSLELGDSALYFCASSVDFNEQFFGPGTRLTVL.